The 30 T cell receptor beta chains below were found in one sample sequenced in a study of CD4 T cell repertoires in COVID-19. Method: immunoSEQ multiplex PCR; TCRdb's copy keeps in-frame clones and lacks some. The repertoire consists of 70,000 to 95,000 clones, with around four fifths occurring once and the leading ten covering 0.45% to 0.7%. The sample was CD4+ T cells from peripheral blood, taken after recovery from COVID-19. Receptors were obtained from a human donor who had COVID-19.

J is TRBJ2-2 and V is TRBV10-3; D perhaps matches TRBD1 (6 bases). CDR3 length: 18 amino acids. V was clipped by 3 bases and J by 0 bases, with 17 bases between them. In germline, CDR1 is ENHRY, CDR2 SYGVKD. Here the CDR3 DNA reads TGTGCCATCAGTGAATACGGACAGTCCCGTACGAACACCGGGGAGCTGTTTTTT. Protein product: CAISEYGQSRTNTGELFF.

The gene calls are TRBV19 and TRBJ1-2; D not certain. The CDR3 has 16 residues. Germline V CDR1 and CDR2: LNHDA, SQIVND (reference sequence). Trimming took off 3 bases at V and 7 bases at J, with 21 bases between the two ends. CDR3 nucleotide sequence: TGTGCCAGTAGTATGGATGGCACTGCCCTAATGGCTGGCTACACCTTC. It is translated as CASSMDGTALMAGYTF.

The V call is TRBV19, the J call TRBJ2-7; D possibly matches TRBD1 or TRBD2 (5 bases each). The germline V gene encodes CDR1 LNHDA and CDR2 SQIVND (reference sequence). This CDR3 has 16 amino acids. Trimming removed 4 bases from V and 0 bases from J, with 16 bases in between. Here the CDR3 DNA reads TGTGCCAGTAGTAGGGGGTGGGAAGTCGGCTCCTACGAGCAGTACTTC. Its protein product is CASSRGWEVGSYEQYF.

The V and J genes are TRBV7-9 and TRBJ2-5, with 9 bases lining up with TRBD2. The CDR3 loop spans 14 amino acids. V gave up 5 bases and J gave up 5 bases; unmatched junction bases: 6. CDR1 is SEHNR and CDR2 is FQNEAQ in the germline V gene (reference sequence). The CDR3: CASSPSAGGETQYF. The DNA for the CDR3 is TGTGCCAGCAGCCCCAGCGCGGGAGGGGAGACCCAGTACTTC.

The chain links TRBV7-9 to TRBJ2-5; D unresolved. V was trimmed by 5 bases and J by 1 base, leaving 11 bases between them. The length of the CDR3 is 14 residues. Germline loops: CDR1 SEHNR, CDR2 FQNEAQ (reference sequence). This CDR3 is CASSPGDFQETQYF. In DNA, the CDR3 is TGTGCCAGCAGCCCAGGAGACTTCCAAGAGACCCAGTACTTC. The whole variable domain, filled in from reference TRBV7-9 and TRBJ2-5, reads DTGVSQNPRHKITKRGQNVTFRCDPISEHNRLYWYRQTLGQGPEFLTYFQNEAQLEKSRLLSDRFSAERPKGSFSTLEIQRTEQGDSAMYLCASSPGDFQETQYFGPGTRLLVL.

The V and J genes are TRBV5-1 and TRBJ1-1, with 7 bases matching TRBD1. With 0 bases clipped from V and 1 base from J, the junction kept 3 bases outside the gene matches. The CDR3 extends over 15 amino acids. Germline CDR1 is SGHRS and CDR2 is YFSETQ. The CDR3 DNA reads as TGCGCCAGCAGCTTGGCGACAGGGAGGAACACTGAAGCTTTCTTT. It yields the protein CASSLATGRNTEAFF.

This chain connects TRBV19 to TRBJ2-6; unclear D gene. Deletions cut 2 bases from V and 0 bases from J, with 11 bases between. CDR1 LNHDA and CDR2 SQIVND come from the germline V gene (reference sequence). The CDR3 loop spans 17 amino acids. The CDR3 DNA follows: TGTGCCAGTAGTATAATCGTACGGAGCTCTGGGGCCAACGTCCTGACTTTC. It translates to CASSIIVRSSGANVLTF.

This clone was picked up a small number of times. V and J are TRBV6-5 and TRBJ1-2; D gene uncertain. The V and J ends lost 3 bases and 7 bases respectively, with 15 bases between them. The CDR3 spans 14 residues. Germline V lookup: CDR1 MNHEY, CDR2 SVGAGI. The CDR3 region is CASSYGVELSGYTF. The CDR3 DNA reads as TGTGCCAGCAGTTATGGGGTGGAGCTAAGTGGCTACACCTTC.

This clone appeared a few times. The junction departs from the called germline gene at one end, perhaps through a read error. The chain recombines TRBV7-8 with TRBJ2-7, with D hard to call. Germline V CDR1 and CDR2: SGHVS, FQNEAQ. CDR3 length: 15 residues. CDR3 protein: CASSLGTSLSSEQYF. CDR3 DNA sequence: TGTGCCAGCAGCTTAGGGACCTCGCTCTCCTCCGAGCAGTACTTC.

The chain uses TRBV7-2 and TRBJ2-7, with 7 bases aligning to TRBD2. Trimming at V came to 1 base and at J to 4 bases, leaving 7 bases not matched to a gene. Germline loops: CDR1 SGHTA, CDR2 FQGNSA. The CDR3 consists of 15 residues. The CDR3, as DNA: TGTGCCAGCAGCTTAGATGGGAGCGGGGCTTACGAGCAGTACTTC. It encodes CASSLDGSGAYEQYF. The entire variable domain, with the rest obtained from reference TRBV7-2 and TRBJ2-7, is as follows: GAGVSQSPSNKVTEKGKDVELRCDPISGHTALYWYRQSLGQGLEFLIYFQGNSAPDKSGLPSDRFSAERTGGSVSTLTIQRTQQEDSAVYLCASSLDGSGAYEQYFGPGTRLTVT.

DNA for the CDR3: TGTGCCAGCAGCTTCGACAGGGTGCCCGGGGAGCTGTTTTTT. This gives the protein CASSFDRVPGELFF. The chain is built from TRBV7-8 and TRBJ2-2; TRBD1 matches 7 bases. J gave up 6 bases and V 3 bases, and 4 bases lay outside the gene matches. Germline V gene lookup returns CDR1 SGHVS and CDR2 FQNEAQ. This CDR3 contains 14 residues.

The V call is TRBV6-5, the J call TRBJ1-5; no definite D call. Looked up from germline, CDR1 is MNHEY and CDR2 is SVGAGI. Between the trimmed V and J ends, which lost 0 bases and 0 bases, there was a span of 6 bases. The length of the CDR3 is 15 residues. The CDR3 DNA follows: TGTGCCAGCAGTTACTCGGGGTATAGCAATCAGCCCCAGCATTTT. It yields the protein CASSYSGYSNQPQHF.

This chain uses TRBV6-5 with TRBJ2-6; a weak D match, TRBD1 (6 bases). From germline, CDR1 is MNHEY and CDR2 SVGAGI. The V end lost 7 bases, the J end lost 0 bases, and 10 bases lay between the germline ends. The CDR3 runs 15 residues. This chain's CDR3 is CASTGQTSGANVLTF. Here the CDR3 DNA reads TGTGCCAGCACGGGACAAACCTCTGGGGCCAACGTCCTGACTTTC.

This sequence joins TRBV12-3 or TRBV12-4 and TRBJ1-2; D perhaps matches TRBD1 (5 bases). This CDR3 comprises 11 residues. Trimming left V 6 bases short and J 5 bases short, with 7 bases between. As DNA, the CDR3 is TGTGCCAGCAGCCGGGGGTATGGCTACACCTTC. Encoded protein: CASSRGYGYTF.

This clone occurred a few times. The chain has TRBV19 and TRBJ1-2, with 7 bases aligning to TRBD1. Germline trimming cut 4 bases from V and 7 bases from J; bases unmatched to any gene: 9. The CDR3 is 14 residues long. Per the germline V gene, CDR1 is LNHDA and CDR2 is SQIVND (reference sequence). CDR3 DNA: TGTGCCAGTAGTAGAGGACAGGTAATGATTGGCTACACCTTC. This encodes CASSRGQVMIGYTF.

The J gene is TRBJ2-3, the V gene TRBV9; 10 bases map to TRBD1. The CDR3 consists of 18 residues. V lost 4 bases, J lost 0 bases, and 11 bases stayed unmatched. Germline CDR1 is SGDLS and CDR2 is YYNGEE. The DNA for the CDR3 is TGTGCCAGCAGCTCCAGACAGGGGGCGCCCTTGAGCACAGATACGCAGTATTTT. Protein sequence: CASSSRQGAPLSTDTQYF.

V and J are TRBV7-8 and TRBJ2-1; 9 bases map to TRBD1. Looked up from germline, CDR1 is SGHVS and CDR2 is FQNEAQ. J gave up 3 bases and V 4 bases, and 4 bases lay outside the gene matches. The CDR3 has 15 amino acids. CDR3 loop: CASSSRTGDYNEQFF. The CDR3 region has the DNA TGTGCCAGCAGCTCCCGGACAGGGGACTACAATGAGCAGTTCTTC.

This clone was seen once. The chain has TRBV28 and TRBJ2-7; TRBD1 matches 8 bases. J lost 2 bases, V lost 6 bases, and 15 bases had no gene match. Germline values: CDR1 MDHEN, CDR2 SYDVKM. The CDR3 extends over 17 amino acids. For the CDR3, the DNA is TGTGCCAGCAGCTTGCAGGGGGCCCAGCGGCAAACCTACGAGCAGTACTTC. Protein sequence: CASSLQGAQRQTYEQYF.

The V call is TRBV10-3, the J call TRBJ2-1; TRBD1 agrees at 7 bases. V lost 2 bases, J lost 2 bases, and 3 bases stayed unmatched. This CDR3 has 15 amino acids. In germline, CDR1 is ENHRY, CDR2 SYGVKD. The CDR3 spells CAISENRGPYNEQFF. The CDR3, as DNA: TGTGCCATCAGTGAGAATAGGGGGCCCTACAATGAGCAGTTCTTC.

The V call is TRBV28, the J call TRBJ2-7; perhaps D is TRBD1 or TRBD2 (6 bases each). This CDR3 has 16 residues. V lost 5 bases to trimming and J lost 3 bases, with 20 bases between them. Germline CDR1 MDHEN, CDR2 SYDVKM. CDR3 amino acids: CASSVNRGRGHYEQYF. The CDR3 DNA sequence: TGTGCCAGCAGTGTTAACCGGGGGCGGGGACACTACGAGCAGTACTTC.

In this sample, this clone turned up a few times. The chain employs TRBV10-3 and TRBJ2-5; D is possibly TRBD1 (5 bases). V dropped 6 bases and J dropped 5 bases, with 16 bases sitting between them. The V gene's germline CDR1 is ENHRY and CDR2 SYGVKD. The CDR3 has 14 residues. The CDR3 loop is CAIRMTASSETQYF. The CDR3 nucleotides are TGTGCCATCAGGATGACAGCATCGAGTGAGACCCAGTACTTC.

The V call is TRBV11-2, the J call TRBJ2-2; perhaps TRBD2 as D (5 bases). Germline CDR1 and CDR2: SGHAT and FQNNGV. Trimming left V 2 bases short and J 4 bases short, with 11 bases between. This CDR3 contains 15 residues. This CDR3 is CASSLRGISTGELFF. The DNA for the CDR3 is TGTGCCAGCAGCTTACGGGGAATAAGCACCGGGGAGCTGTTTTTT.

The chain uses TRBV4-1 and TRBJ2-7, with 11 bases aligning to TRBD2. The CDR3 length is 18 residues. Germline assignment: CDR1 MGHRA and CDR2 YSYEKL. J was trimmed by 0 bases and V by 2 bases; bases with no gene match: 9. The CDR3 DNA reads TGCGCCAGCAGCCAACAGAATAGCGGGGGGGTAAGCTCCTACGAGCAGTACTTC. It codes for CASSQQNSGGVSSYEQYF.

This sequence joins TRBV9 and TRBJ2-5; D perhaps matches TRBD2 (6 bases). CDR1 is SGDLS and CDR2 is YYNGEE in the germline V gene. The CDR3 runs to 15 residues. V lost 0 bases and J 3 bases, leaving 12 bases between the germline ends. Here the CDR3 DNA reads TGTGCCAGCAGCGTAGAGGGGTGGGGGGAAGAGACCCAGTACTTC. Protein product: CASSVEGWGEETQYF.

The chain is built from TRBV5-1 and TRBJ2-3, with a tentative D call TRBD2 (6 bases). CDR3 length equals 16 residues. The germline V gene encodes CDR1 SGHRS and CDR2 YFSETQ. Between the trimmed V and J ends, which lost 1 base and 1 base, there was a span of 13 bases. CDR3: CASSLRVGEGTDTQYF. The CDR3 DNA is TGCGCCAGCAGCTTGAGGGTCGGGGAGGGCACAGATACGCAGTATTTT.

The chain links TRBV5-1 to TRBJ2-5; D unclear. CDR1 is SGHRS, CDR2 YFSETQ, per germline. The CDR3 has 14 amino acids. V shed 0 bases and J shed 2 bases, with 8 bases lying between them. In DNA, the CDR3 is TGCGCCAGCAGCTTGGGACTGTCACAAGAGACCCAGTACTTC. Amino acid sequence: CASSLGLSQETQYF.

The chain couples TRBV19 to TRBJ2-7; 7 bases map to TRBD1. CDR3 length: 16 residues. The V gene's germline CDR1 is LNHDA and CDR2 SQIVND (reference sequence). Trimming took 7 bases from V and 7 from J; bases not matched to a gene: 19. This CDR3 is CASKRYATGSFEEQYF. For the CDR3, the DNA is TGTGCCAGTAAACGGTACGCGACAGGGAGTTTTGAAGAGCAGTACTTC.

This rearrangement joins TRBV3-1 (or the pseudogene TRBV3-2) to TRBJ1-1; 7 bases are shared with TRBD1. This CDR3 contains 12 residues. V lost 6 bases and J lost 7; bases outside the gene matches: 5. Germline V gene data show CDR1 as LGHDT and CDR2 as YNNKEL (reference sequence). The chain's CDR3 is CASRETGSEAFF. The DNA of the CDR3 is TGTGCCAGCAGGGAGACAGGGAGTGAAGCTTTCTTT.

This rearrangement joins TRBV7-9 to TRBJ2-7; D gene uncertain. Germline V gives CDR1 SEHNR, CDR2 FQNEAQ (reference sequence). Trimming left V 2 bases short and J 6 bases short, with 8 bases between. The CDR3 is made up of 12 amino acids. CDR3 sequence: CASSLIGPEQYF. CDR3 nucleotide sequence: TGTGCCAGCAGCTTAATTGGCCCCGAGCAGTACTTC.

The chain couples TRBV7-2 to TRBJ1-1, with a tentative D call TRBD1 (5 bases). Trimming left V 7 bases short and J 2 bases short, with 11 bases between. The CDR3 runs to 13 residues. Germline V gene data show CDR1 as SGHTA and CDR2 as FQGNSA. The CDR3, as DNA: TGTGCCAGCAAGGGACTTATTAACACTGAAGCTTTCTTT. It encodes CASKGLINTEAFF.